This T cell receptor (beta chain) originates from a study of OX40 agonist ivuxolimab in advanced cancers. Broader study findings: What antigens the expanded peripheral T cells recognized was never established.

The junction had 4 bases not matched to a gene; V was cut back by 2 bases and J by 1 base. From germline, CDR1 is MNHEY and CDR2 SVGAGI. The CDR3 loop spans 16 amino acids. On this clone: Its antigen is currently unknown.

Using immunoSEQ multiplex PCR, the repertoire was profiled, and TCRdb retains in-frame clones only, with some absent. In the table there are roughly 80,000 clones, more than 75% of which are singletons. The chain carries TRBV6-5 and TRBJ2-3, with TRBD2 identical over 9 bases. The sequencing used CD4+ or CD8+ T cells sorted from blood, collected in a trial of the OX40 agonist ivuxolimab. The sequence was collected from an adult with an advanced solid tumor such as melanoma, head and neck, liver or kidney cancer. The CDR3: CASSYLSGGRTDTQYF. For the CDR3, the DNA is TGTGCCAGCAGTTACCTTAGCGGGGGCCGCACAGATACGCAGTATTTT.